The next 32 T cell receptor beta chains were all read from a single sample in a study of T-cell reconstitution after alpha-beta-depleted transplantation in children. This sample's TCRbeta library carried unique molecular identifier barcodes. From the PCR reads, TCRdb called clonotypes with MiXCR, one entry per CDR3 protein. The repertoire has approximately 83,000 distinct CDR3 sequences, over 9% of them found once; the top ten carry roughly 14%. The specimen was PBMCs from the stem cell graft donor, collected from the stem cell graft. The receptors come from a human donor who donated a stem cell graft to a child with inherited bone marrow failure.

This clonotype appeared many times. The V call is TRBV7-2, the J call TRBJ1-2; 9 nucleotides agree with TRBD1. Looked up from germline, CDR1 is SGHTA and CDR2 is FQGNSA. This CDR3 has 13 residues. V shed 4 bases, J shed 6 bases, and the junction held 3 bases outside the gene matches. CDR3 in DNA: TGTGCCAGCAGCTCCCGGGACAGGGATGGCTACACCTTC. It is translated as CASSSRDRDGYTF.

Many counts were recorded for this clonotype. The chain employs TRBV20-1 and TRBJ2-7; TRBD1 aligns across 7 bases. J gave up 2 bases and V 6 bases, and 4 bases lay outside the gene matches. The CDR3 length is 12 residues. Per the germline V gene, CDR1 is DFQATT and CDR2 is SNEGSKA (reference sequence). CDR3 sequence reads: CSARDSPYEQYF. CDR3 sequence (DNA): TGCAGTGCCCGGGACAGCCCCTACGAGCAGTACTTC.

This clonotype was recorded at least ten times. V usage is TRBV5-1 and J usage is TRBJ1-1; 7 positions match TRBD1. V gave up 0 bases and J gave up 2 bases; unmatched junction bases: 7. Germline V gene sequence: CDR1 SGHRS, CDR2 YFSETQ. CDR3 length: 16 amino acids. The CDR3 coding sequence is TGCGCCAGCAGCTTGGTGGCGGGACAGACAAACACTGAAGCTTTCTTT. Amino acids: CASSLVAGQTNTEAFF.

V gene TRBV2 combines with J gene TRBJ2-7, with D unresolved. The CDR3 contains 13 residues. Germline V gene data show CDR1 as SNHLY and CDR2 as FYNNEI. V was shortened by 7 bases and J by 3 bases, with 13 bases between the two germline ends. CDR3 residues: CASMADRYYEQYF. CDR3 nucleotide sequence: TGTGCCAGCATGGCGGACCGGTACTACGAGCAGTACTTC.

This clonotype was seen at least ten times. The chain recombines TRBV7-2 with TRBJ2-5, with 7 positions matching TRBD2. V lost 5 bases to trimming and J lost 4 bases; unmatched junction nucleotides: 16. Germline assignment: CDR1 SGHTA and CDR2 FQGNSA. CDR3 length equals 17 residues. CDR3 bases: TGTGCCAGCAGCCAACTTCCTAAGGCCGGGAGGTCAGAGACCCAGTACTTC. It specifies CASSQLPKAGRSETQYF.

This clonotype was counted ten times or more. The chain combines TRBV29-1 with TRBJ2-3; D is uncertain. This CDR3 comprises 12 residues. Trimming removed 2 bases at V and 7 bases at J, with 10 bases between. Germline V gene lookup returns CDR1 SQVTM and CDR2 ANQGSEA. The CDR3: CSVEQWGNTQYF. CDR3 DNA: TGCAGCGTTGAACAGTGGGGAAATACGCAGTATTTT.

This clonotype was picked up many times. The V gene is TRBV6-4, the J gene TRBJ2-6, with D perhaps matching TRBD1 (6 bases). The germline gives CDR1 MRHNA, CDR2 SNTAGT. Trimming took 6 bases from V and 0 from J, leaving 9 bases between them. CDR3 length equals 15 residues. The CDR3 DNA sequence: TGTGCCAGCAGCGGACAGAGCTCTGGGGCCAACGTCCTGACTTTC. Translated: CASSGQSSGANVLTF.

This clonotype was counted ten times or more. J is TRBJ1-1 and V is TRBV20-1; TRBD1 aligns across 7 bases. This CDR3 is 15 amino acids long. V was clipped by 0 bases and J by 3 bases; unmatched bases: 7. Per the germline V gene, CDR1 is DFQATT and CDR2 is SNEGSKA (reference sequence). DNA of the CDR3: TGCAGTGCTAGAGATGGACAGGCGGTCCACACTGAAGCTTTCTTT. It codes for CSARDGQAVHTEAFF.

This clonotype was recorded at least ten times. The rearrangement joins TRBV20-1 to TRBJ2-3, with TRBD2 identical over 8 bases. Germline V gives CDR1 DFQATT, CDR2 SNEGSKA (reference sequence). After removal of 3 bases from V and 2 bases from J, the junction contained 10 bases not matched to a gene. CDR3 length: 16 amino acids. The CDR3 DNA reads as TGCAGTGCTAGCCCCGTTGGTAGCGGGGTCACAGATACGCAGTATTTT. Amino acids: CSASPVGSGVTDTQYF.

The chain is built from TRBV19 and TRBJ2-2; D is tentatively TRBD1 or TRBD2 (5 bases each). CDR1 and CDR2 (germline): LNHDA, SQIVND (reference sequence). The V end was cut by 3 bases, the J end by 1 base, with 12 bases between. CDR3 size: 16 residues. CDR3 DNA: TGTGCCAGTAGTATCTGGGCAGGGAGGAACACCGGGGAGCTGTTTTTT. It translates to CASSIWAGRNTGELFF.

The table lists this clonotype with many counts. For the CDR3, the DNA is TGTGCCAGCAGCTTCGGAACAGGGTCCTACGAGCAGTACTTC. Its translation is CASSFGTGSYEQYF. V gene TRBV5-6 combines with J gene TRBJ2-7; weak D call: TRBD1 (6 bases). This CDR3 is built from 14 residues. CDR1 SGHDT and CDR2 YYEEEE come from the germline V gene. V dropped 2 bases and J dropped 1 base, with 10 bases sitting between them. The full variable domain, its missing parts supplied by reference TRBV5-6 and TRBJ2-7, is DAGVTQSPTHLIKTRGQQVTLRCSPKSGHDTVSWYQQALGQGPQFIFQYYEEEERQRGNFPDRFSGHQFPNYSSELNVNALLLGDSALYLCASSFGTGSYEQYFGPGTRLTVT.

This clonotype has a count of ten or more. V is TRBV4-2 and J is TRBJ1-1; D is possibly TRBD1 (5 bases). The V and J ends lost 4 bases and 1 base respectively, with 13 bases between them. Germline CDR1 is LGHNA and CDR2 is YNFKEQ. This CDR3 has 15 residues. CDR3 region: CASSRPGTANTEAFF. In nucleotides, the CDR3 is TGTGCCAGCAGCCGCCCCGGGACGGCGAACACTGAAGCTTTCTTT.

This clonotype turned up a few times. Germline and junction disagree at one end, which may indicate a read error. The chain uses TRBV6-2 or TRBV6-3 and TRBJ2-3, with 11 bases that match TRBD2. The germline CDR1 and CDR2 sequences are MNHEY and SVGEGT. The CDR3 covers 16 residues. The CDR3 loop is CASSYGTSGRTDAQYF. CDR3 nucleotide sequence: TGTGCCAGCAGTTACGGGACTAGCGGTCGCACAGATGCGCAGTATTTT.

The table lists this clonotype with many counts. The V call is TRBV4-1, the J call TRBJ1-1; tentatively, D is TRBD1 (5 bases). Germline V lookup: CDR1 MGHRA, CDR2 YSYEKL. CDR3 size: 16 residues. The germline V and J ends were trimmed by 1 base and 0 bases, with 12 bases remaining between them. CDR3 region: CASSQVSRVLNTEAFF. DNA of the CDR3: TGCGCCAGCAGCCAAGTCTCCAGGGTCTTGAACACTGAAGCTTTCTTT.

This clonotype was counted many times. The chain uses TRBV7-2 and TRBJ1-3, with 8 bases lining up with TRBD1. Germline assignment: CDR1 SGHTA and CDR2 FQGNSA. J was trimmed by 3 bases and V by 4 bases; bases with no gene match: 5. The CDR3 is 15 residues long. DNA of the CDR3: TGTGCCAGCAGCTCGGGGACAGGACATGGAAACACCATATATTTT. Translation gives CASSSGTGHGNTIYF.

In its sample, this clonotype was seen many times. This CDR3 reads CASSQAGADGYTF. For the CDR3, the DNA is TGTGCCAGCAGCCAAGCAGGGGCCGATGGCTACACCTTC. V and J are TRBV3-1 and TRBJ1-2, with D perhaps TRBD1 (6 bases). Germline assignment: CDR1 LGHDT and CDR2 YNNKEL (reference sequence). V lost 1 base to trimming and J lost 6 bases, with 9 bases between them. The CDR3 consists of 13 residues.

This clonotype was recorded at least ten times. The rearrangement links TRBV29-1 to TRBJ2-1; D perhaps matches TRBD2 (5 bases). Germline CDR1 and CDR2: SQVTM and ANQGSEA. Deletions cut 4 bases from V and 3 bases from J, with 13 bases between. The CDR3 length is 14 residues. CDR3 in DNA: TGCAGCGTTGGATCGGGGAACCTCTACAATGAGCAGTTCTTC. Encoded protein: CSVGSGNLYNEQFF.

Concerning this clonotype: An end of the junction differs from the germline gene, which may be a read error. The CDR3 region is CASSSPGVAGSYNAQFF. In nucleotides, the CDR3 is TGTGCCAGCAGCTCCCCGGGGGTAGCGGGCTCCTACAATGCGCAGTTCTTC. This sequence joins TRBV5-6 and TRBJ2-1; 7 bases match TRBD2. Germline lookup yields CDR1 SGHDT and CDR2 YYEEEE. This CDR3 has 17 residues.

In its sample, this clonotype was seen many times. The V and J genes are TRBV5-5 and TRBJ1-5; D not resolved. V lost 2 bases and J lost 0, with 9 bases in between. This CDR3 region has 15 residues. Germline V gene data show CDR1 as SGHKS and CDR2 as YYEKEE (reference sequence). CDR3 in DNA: TGTGCCAGCAGCTTCGACCCCGGTAGCAATCAGCCCCAGCATTTT. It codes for CASSFDPGSNQPQHF.

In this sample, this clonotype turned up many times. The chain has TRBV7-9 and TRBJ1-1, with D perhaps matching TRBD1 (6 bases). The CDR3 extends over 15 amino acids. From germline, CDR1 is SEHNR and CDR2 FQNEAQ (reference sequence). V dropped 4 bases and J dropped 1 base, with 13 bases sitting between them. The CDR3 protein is CASSSSGGPNTEAFF. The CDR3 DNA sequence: TGTGCCAGCAGCTCGTCTGGGGGCCCGAACACTGAAGCTTTCTTT.

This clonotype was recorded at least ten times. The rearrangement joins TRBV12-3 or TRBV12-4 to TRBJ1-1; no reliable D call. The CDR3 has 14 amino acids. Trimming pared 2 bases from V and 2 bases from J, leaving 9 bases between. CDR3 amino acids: CASSLITVNTEAFF. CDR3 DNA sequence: TGTGCCAGCAGTTTAATTACAGTAAACACTGAAGCTTTCTTT.

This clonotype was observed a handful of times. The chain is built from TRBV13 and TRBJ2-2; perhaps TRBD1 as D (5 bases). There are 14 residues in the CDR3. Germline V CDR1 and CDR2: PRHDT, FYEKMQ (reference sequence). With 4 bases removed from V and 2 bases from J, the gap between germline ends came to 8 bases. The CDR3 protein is CASSSDSNTGELFF. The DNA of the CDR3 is TGTGCCAGCAGCTCCGACAGTAACACCGGGGAGCTGTTTTTT.

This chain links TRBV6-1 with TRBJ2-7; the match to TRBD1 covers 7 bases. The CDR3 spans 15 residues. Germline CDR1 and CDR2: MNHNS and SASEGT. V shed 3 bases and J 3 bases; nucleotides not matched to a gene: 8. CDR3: CASSEEGTDYYEQYF. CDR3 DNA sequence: TGTGCCAGCAGTGAGGAAGGGACAGACTACTACGAGCAGTACTTC.

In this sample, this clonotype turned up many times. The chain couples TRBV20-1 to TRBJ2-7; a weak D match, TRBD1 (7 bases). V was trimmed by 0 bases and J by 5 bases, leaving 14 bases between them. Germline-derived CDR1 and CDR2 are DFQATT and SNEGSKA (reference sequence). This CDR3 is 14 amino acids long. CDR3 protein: CSARDGGGTDEQYF. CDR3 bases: TGCAGTGCTAGAGATGGAGGGGGCACCGACGAGCAGTACTTC.

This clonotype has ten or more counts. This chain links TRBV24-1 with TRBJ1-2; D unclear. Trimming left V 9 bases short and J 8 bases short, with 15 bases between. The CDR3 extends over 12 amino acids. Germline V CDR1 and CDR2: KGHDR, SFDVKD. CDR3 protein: CATHNKVQGYTF. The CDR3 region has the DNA TGTGCCACCCACAACAAGGTGCAGGGCTACACCTTC.

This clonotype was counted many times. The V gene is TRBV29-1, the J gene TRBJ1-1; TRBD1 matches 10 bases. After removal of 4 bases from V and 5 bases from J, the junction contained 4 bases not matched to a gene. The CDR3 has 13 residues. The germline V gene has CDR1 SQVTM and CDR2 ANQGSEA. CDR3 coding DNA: TGCAGCGTTGGGGGACAGGGGTGGACTGAAGCTTTCTTT. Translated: CSVGGQGWTEAFF. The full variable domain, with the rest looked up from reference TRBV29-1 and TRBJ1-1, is SAVISQKPSRDICQRGTSLTIQCQVDSQVTMMFWYRQQPGQSLTLIATANQGSEATYESGFVIDKFPISRPNLTFSTLTVSNMSPEDSSIYLCSVGGQGWTEAFFGQGTRLTVV.

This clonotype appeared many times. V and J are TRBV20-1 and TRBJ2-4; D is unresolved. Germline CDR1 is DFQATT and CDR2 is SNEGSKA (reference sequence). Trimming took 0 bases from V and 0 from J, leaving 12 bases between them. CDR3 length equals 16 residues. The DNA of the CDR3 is TGCAGTGCTAGAGATGCCCGATTTCTAGCCAAAAACATTCAGTACTTC. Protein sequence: CSARDARFLAKNIQYF.

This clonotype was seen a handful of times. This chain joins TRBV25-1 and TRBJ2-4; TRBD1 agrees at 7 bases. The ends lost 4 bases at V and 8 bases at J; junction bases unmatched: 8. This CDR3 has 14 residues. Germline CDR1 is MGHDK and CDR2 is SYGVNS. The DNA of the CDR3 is TGTGCCAGCAGTGCACTCAGGGGGACGGACATTCAGTACTTC. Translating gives CASSALRGTDIQYF.

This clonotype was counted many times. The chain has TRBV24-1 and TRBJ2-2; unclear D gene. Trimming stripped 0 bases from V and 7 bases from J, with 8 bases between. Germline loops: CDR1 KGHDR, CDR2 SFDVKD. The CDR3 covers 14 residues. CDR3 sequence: CATSDLRYGGELFF. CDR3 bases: TGTGCCACCAGTGATTTGCGGTACGGCGGGGAGCTGTTTTTT.

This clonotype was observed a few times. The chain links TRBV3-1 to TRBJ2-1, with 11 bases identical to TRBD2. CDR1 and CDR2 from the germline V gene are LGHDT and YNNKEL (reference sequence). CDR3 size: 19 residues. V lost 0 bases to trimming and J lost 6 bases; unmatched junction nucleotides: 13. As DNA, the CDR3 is TGTGCCAGCAGCCAAGATCTCAATAGCGGGGGGGCAATAAGCAATGAGCAGTTCTTC. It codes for CASSQDLNSGGAISNEQFF.

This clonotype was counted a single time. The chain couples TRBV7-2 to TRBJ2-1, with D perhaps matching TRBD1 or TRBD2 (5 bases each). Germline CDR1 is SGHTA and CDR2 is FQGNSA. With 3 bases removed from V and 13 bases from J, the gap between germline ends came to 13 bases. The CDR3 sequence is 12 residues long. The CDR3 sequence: CASSLGTPYQFF. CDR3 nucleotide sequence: TGTGCCAGCAGCTTGGGGACGCCATACCAGTTCTTC.

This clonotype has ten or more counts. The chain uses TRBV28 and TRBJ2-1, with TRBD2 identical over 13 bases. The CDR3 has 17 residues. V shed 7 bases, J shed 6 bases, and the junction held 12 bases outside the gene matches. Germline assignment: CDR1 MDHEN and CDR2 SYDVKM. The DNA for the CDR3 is TGTGCCAGCATCGCGACTAGCGGGAGGCCCCCGGCCAATGAGCAGTTCTTC. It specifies CASIATSGRPPANEQFF. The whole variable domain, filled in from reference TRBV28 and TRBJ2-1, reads DVKVTQSSRYLVKRTGEKVFLECVQDMDHENMFWYRQDPGLGLRLIYFSYDVKMKEKGDIPEGYSVSREKKERFSLILESASTNQTSMYLCASIATSGRPPANEQFFGPGTRLTVL.